The entry that follows covers one T cell receptor beta chain sequence. The entry originates in a study of blood T cell repertoires in COVID-19. Whole-study context: COVID-19 samples, acute and convalescent, were from the United States, Italy and Spain. T cells, B-cell-depleted T cells, or PBMCs supplied cDNA or gDNA.

The CDR3 loop spans 16 amino acids. V was clipped by 3 bases and J by 7 bases; unmatched bases: 9. The germline V gene encodes CDR1 SGHDN and CDR2 FVKESK. Per the original methods: From reference gene primer amplification, estimates of nucleated cell counts were derived. Libraries were prepared by immunoSEQ multiplex PCR; TCRdb keeps only in-frame clonotypes and omits some of them. V and J calls and clone size are as listed in that table; D and trimming were resolved from the DNA. The table records about 20,000 clones, 88% of them present only once. The sequencing sample was made of peripheral blood. The receptor comes from a human donor in a cohort sampled during active COVID-19. This chain connects TRBV14 to TRBJ2-1; 10 bases agree with TRBD2. This CDR3 is CASSHGLAVLRNEQFF. Here the CDR3 DNA reads TGTGCCAGCAGCCATGGACTAGCGGTCTTACGGAATGAGCAGTTCTTC.